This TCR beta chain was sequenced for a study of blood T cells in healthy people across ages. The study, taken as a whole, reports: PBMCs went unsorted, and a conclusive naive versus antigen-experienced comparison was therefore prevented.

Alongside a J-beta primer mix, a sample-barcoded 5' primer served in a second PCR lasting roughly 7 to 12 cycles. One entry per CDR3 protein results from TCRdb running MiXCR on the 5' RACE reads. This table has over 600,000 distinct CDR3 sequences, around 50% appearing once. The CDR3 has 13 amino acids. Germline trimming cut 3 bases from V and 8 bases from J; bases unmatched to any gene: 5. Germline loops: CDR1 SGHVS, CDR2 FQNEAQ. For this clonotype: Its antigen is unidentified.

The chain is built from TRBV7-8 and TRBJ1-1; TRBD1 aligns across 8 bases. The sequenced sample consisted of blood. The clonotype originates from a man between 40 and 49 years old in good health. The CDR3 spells CASSFGTGTEAFF. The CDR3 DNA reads TGTGCCAGCAGCTTCGGGACAGGTACCGAAGCTTTCTTT.